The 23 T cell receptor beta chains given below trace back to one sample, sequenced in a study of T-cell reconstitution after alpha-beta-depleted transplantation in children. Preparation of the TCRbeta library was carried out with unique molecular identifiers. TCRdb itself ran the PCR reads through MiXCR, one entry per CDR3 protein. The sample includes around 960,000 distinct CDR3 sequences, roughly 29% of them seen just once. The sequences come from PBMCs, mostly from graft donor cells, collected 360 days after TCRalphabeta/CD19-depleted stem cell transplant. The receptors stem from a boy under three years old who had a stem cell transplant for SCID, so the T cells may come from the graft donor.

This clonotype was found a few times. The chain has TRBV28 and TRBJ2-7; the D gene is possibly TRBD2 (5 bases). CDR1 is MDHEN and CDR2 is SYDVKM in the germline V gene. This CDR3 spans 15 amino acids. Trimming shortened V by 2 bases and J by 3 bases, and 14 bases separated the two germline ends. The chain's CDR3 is CASSLRRQVRYEQYF. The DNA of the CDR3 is TGTGCCAGCAGTTTAAGGAGGCAGGTCCGCTACGAGCAGTACTTC.

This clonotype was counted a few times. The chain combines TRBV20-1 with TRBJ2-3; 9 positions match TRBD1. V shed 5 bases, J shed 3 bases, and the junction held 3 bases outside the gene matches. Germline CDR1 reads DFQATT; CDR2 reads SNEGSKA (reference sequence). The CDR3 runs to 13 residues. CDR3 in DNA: TGCAGTGCTCGGACAGGGGCGACAGATACGCAGTATTTT. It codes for CSARTGATDTQYF.

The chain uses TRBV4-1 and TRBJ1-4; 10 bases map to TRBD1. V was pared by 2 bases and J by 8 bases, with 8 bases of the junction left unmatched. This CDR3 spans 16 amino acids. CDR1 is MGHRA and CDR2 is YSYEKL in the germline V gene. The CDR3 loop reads CASSQPRQGAGEKLFF. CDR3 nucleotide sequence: TGCGCCAGCAGCCAACCGCGACAGGGGGCTGGCGAAAAACTGTTTTTT.

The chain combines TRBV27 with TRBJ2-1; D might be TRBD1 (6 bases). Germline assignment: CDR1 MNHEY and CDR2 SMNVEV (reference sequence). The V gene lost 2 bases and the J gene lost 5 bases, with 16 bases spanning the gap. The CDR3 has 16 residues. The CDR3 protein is CASSLPRGRGHNEQFF. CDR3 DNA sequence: TGTGCCAGCAGTTTACCCAGGGGCCGGGGCCACAATGAGCAGTTCTTC.

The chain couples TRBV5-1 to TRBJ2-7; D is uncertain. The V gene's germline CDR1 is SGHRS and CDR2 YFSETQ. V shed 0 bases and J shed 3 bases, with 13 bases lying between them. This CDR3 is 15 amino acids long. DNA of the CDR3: TGCGCCAGCAGCTTGGAGGCTATGTCAGACTACGAGCAGTACTTC. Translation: CASSLEAMSDYEQYF. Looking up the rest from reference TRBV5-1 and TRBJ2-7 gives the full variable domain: KAGVTQTPRYLIKTRGQQVTLSCSPISGHRSVSWYQQTPGQGLQFLFEYFSETQRNKGNFPGRFSGRQFSNSRSEMNVSTLELGDSALYLCASSLEAMSDYEQYFGPGTRLTVT.

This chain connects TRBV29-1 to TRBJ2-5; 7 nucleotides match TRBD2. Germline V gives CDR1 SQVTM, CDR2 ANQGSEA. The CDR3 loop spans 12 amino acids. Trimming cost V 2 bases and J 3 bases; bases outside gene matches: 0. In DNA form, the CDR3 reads TGCAGCGTTGAACGGGGGGAAGAGACCCAGTACTTC. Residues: CSVERGEETQYF.

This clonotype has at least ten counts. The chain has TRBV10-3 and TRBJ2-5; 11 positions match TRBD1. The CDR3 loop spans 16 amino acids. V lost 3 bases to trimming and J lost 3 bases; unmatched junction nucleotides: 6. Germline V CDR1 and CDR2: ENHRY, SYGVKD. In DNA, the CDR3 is TGTGCCATCAGTGAAGGACAGGGGGCGGTCGAAGAGACCCAGTACTTC. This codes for CAISEGQGAVEETQYF.

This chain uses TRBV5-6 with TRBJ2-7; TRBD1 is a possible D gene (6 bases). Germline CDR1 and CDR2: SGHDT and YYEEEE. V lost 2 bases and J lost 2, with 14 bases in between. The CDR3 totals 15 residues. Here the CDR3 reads CASSFGDIVTYEQYF. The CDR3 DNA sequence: TGTGCCAGCAGCTTCGGGGACATCGTAACCTACGAGCAGTACTTC. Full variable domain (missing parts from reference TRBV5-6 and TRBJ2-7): DAGVTQSPTHLIKTRGQQVTLRCSPKSGHDTVSWYQQALGQGPQFIFQYYEEEERQRGNFPDRFSGHQFPNYSSELNVNALLLGDSALYLCASSFGDIVTYEQYFGPGTRLTVT.

The CDR3 DNA reads as TGTGCCAGCAGTTCATCAGAACGCAGAGAGACCCAGTACTTC. Protein product: CASSSSERRETQYF. This sequence joins TRBV12-3 or TRBV12-4 and TRBJ2-5; no definite D call. This CDR3 is built from 14 residues. Trimming took 4 bases from V and 4 from J, leaving 13 bases between them.

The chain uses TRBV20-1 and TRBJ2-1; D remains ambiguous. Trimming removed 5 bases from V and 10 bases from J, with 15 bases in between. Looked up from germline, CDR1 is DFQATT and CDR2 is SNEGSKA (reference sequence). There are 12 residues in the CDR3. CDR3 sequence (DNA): TGCAGTGCTCTGCTTCAACAATTCGAGCAGTTCTTC. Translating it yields CSALLQQFEQFF.

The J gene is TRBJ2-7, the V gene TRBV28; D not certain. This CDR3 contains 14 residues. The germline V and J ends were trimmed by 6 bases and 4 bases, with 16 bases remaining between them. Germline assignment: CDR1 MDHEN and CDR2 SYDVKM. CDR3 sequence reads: CASRWSSAIYEQYF. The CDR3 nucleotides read TGTGCCAGCAGATGGAGCAGCGCCATATACGAGCAGTACTTC. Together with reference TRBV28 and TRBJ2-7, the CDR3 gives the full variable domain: DVKVTQSSRYLVKRTGEKVFLECVQDMDHENMFWYRQDPGLGLRLIYFSYDVKMKEKGDIPEGYSVSREKKERFSLILESASTNQTSMYLCASRWSSAIYEQYFGPGTRLTVT.

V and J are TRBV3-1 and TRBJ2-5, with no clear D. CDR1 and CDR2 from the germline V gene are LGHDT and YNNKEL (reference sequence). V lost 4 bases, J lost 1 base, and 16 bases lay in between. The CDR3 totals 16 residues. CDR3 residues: CASSLNPRRPQETQYF. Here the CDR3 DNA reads TGTGCCAGCAGCCTGAACCCCCGCAGGCCCCAAGAGACCCAGTACTTC.

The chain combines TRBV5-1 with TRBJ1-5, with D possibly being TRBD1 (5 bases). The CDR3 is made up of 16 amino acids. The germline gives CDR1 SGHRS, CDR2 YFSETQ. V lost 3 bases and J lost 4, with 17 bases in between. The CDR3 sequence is CASSWGPGRSNQPQHF. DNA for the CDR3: TGCGCCAGCAGCTGGGGACCAGGGAGATCTAATCAGCCCCAGCATTTT.

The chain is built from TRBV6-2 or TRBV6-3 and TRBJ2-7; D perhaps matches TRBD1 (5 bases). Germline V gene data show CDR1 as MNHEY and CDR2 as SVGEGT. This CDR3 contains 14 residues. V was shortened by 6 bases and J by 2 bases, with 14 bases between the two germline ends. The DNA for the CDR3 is TGTGCCAGCAGCGACTGGGGCAAAACCTACGAGCAGTACTTC. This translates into CASSDWGKTYEQYF.

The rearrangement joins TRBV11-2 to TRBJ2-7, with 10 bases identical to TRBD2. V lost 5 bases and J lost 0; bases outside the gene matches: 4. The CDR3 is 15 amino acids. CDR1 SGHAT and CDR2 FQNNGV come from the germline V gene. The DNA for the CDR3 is TGTGCCAGCAGCCGTAGCGGGGGGAACTCCTACGAGCAGTACTTC. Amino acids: CASSRSGGNSYEQYF.

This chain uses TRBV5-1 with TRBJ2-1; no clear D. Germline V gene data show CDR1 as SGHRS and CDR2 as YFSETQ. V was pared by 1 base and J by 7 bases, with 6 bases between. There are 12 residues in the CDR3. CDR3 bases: TGCGCCAGCAGCTTGTATGAAAATGAGCAGTTCTTC. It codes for CASSLYENEQFF.

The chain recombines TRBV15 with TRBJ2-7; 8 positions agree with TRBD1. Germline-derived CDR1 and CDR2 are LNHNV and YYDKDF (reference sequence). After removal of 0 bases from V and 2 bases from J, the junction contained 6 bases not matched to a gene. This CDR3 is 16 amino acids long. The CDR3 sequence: CATSRDTTGGAYEQYF. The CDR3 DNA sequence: TGTGCCACCAGCAGAGATACAACAGGGGGTGCCTACGAGCAGTACTTC.

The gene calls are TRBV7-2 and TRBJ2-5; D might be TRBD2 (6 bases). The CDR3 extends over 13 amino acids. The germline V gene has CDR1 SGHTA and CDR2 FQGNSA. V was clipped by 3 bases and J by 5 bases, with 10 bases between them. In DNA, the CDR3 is TGTGCCAGCAGCTTTTATAGCGGTGAGACCCAGTACTTC. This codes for CASSFYSGETQYF.

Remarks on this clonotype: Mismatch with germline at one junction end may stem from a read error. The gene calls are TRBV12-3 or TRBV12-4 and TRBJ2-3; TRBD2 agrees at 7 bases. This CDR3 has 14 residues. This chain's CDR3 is CVSSASGRTDTQYF. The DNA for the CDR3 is TGTGTCAGCAGTGCTAGCGGTCGCACAGATACGCAGTATTTT.

CDR3 sequence: CASSPDRGAPDTQYF. The CDR3 DNA reads as TGTGCCAGCAGTCCCGACAGGGGGGCCCCAGATACGCAGTATTTT. The chain combines TRBV12-3 or TRBV12-4 with TRBJ2-3; TRBD1 matches at 9 bases. This CDR3 spans 15 amino acids. J lost 4 bases, V lost 5 bases, and 7 bases had no gene match.

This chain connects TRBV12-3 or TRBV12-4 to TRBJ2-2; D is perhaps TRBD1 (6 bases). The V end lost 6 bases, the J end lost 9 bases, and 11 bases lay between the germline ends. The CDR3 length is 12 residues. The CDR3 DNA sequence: TGTGCCAGCAGCCCACAGGGTTGGGAGCTGTTTTTT. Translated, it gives CASSPQGWELFF.

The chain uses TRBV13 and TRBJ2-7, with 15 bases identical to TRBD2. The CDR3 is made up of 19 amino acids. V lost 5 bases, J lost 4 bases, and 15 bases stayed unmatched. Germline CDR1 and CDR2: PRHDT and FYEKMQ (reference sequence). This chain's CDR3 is CASSPSRTSGGALEYEQYF. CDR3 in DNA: TGTGCCAGCAGCCCCTCCAGGACTAGCGGGGGGGCCCTCGAATACGAGCAGTACTTC.

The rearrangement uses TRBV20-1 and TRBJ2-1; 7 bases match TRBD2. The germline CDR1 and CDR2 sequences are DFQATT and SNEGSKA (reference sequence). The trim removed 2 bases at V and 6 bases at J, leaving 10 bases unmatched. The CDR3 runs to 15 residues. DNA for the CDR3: TGCAGTGCTAGATCACAAAGGGCTAGCGGCAATGAGCAGTTCTTC. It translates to CSARSQRASGNEQFF.